This T cell receptor (beta chain) was recorded in a study of blood T cells in healthy people across ages. V trimming: 5 bases; J trimming: 5 bases; junction bases outside the gene matches: 13. Germline values: CDR1 MNHNS, CDR2 SASEGT. This CDR3 comprises 17 residues. Primers used in a second PCR of roughly 6 to 12 cycles were a sample-barcoded 5' primer and a J-beta primer mix. TCRdb re-called the 5' RACE reads through MiXCR, storing one row per CDR3 protein. The data show some 1.4 million distinct CDR3 sequences, roughly 45% seen once. V is TRBV6-1 and J is TRBJ2-1; 9 bases align to TRBD2. The source material was blood. This TCR was recovered from a young woman in good health. The CDR3, as DNA: TGTGCCAGCAGTCCACGACGAGCGGGGGGATCCCACAATGAGCAGTTCTTC. Translating it yields CASSPRRAGGSHNEQFF.